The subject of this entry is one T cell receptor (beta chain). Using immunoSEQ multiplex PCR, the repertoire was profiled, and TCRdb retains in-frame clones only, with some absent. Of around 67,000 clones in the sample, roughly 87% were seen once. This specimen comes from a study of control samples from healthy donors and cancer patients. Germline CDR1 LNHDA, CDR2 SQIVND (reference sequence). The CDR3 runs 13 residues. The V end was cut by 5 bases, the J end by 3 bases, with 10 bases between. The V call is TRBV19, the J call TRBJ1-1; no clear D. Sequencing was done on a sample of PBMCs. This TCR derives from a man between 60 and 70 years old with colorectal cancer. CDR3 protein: CASSSQRDTEAFF. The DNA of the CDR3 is TGTGCCAGTAGTTCCCAGAGGGACACTGAAGCTTTCTTT.